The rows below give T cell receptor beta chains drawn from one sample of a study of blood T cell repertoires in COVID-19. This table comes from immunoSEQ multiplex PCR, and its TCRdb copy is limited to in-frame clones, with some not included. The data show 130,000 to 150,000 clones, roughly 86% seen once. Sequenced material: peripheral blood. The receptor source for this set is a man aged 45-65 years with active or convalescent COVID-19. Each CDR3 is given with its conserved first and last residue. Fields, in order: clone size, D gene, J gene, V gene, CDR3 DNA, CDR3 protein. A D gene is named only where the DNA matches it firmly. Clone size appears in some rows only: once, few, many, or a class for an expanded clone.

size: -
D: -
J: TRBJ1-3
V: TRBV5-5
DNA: TGTGCCAGCAGCTTGGCTCAGGGCGGAAACACCATATATTTT
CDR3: CASSLAQGGNTIYF

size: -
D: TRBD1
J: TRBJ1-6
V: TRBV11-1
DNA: TGTGCCAGCAGCCGGACAGGGAATAATTCACCCCTCCACTTT
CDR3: CASSRTGNNSPLHF

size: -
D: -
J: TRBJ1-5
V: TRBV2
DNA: TGTGCCAGCAGTGGGCAGGATGGTCAGCCCCAGCATTTT
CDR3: CASSGQDGQPQHF

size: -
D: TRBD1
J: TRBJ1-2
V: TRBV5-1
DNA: TGCGCCAGCAGACCGACAGGGGAGGCCTATGGCTACACCTTC
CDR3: CASRPTGEAYGYTF

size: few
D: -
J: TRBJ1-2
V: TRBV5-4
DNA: TGTGCCAGCCAAAAAGACACGGCTAACTATGGCTACACCTTC
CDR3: CASQKDTANYGYTF

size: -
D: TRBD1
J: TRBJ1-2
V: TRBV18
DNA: TGTGCCAGCTCCCTCGTGCACCCAGGGGGAAACTATGGCTACACCTTC
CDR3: CASSLVHPGGNYGYTF

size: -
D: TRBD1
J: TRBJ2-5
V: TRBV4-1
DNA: TGCGCCAGCAGCCAAGATCCCGACAGGGCAACGGGGGAGACCCAGTACTTC
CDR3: CASSQDPDRATGETQYF

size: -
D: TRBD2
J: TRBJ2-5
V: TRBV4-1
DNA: TGCGCCAGCAGCACAGGCAGCGGGACTTTCGGGGAGACCCAGTACTTC
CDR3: CASSTGSGTFGETQYF

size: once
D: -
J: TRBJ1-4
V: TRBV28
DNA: TGTGCCAGCAGTTTGCCTGGGAGGGAAAAACTGTTTTTT
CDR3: CASSLPGREKLFF

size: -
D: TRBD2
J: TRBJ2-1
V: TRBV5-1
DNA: TGCGCCAGCAGCTTGGGCGGGAGCAGCTCCTACAATGAGCAGTTCTTC
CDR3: CASSLGGSSSYNEQFF

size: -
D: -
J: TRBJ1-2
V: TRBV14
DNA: TGTGCCAGCAGCCCATCGACTCCCTCCGTGTTCGGCTACACCTTC
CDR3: CASSPSTPSVFGYTF

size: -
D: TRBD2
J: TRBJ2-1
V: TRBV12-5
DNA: TGTGCTAGTGGCACGACTAGCGACTACAATGAGCAGTTCTTC
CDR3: CASGTTSDYNEQFF

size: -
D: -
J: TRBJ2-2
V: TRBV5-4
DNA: TGTGCCAGCAGCCTGGATAGTCCCGGGGAGCTGTTTTTT
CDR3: CASSLDSPGELFF

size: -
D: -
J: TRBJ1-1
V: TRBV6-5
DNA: TGTGCCAGCAGTTTAGAGTTCATGAACACTGAAGCTTTCTTT
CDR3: CASSLEFMNTEAFF

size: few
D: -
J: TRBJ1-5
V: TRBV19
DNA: TGTGCCAGTAGTAGGAGGGGAAGCAATCAGCCCCAGCATTTT
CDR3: CASSRRGSNQPQHF

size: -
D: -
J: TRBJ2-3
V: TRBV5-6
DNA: TGTGCCAGCAGCTTGAATGCACTAGAGGTAACAGATACGCAGTATTTT
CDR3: CASSLNALEVTDTQYF

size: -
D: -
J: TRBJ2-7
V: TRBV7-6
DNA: TGTGCCAGCGGGCCAGGGTACGAGCAGTACTTC
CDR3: CASGPGYEQYF

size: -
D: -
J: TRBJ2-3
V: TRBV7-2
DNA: TGTGCCAGCAGCTTAATATCCGCAGATACGCAGTATTTT
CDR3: CASSLISADTQYF

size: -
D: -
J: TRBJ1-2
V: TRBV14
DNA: TGTGCCAGCAGCCCCGTTGTGGTGGCCCGAGGCGGCTACACCTTC
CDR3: CASSPVVVARGGYTF

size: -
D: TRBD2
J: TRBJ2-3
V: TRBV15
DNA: TGTGCCACCAGCAGGGGGGAGGGCCGGACAGATACGCAGTATTTT
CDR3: CATSRGEGRTDTQYF

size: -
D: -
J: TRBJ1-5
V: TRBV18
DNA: TGTGCCAGCTCATCATCCGAGCGGAATAGCAATCAGCCCCAGCATTTT
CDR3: CASSSSERNSNQPQHF

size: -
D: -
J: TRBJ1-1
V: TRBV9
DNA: TGTGCCAGCACCCGGCGGGCTTTGAACACTGAAGCTTTCTTT
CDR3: CASTRRALNTEAFF

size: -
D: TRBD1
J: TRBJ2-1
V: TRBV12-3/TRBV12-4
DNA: TGTGCCACGTCGACAGGGGTGGTGGTCGAGCAGTTCTTC
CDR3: CATSTGVVVEQFF

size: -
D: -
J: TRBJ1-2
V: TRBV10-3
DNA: TGTGCCATCAGTGGACACCAAAACTATGGCTACACCTTC
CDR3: CAISGHQNYGYTF

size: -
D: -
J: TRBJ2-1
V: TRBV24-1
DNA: TGTGCCACCAGTGATTTTGAGGGTAAGCGGTTCTTC
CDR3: CATSDFEGKRFF

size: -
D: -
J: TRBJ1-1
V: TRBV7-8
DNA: TGTGCCAGCAGCCGAGTCGTCGCTGAAGCTTTCTTT
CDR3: CASSRVVAEAFF

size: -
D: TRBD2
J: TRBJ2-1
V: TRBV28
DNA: TGTGCCAGCAGTTTAGGCGGGAGGGCCGCAGGTGAGCAGTTCTTC
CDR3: CASSLGGRAAGEQFF

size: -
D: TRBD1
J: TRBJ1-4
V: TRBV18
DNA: TGTGCCAGCTCACCGGGACAGGGAGGAACTAATGAAAAACTGTTTTTT
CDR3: CASSPGQGGTNEKLFF

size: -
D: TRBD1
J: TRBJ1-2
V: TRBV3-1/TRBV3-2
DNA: TGTGCCAGCAGCCCGGGGACAGGGGGCGGGGGCTACACCTTC
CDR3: CASSPGTGGGGYTF

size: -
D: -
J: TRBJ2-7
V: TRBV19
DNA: TGTGCCAGTAGTATGGGACACTCCTACGAGCAGTACTTC
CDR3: CASSMGHSYEQYF

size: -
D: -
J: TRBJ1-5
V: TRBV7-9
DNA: TGTGCCAGCAGCTCACAGGGAAGCGGTCAGCCCCAGCATTTT
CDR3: CASSSQGSGQPQHF

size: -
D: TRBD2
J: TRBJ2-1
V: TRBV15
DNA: TGTGCCACCAGCAGCGAGGGAGGGGCCTACAATGAGCAGTTCTTC
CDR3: CATSSEGGAYNEQFF

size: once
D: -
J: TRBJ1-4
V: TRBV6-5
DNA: TGTGCCAGCAGCATGGGCCTGTTTTTT
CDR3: CASSMGLFF

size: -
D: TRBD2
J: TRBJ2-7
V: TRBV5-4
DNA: TGTGCCAGCAGCCGAGATGGTAGCGGGGCTTACGAGCAGTACTTC
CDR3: CASSRDGSGAYEQYF

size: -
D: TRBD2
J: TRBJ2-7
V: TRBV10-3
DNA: TGTGCCACGACGGGAGGGGGGCACTACGAGCAGTACTTC
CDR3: CATTGGGHYEQYF

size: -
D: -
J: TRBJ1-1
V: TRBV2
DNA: TGTGCCAGCAGAAAAAGCTTTTTATATGAAGCTTTCTTT
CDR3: CASRKSFLYEAFF